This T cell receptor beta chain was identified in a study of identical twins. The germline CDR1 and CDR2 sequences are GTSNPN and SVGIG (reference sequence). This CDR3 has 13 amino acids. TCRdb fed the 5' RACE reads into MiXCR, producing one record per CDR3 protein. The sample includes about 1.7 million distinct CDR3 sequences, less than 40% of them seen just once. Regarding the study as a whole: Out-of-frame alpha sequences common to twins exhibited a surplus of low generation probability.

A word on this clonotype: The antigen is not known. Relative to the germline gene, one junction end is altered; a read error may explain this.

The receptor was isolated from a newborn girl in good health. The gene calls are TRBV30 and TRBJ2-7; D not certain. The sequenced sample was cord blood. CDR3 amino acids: CAWGVFGSYEQYF. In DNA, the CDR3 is TGTGCCTGGGGTGTCTTCGGGTCCTACGAGCAGTACTTC.